This T cell receptor (beta chain) stems from a study of T cell repertoires in cytomegalovirus infection. On the study more broadly: Public signatures in TCR beta pointed to CMV infection and matching HLA type.

This clonotype was counted many times. Its specificity is unknown. TCRdb reprocessed the reads via MiXCR and lists one record per CDR3 protein. The data show about 360,000 distinct CDR3 sequences, roughly 18% seen once. Broader study findings: Of the TCR beta families, the public ones yielded a cumulative frequency that identified carriers of CMV plus the relevant HLA. The ex vivo response was dominated by HLA-C-restricted CMV-specific TCR beta clonotypes.

The length of the CDR3 is 16 residues. V was cut by 9 bases and J by 0 bases, with 18 bases left in between. The chain combines TRBV23-1 with TRBJ2-1; D not certain. TRBV23-1 is an ORF, with its function uncertain. This clonotype was sampled from a human donor in good health (CMV status not recorded). Some clones in this sample may be carry-over from other donors' samples. Sample: PBMCs. For the CDR3, the DNA is TGCGCCAGTCCAGGCCAGCTCCCCAACTCCTACAATGAGCAGTTCTTC. Translated: CASPGQLPNSYNEQFF.